This T cell receptor beta chain was sequenced during a study of T cell repertoires in cytomegalovirus infection. In the study overall: Public signatures in TCR beta pointed to CMV infection and matching HLA type.

One entry per CDR3 protein results from TCRdb running MiXCR on the reads. The sample shows roughly 800,000 distinct CDR3 sequences, roughly 29% of them seen only once. Study-level findings and limits: The ex vivo response was dominated by HLA-C-restricted CMV-specific TCR beta clonotypes.

Regarding this clonotype: No antigen is known for it.

The TCR sequence derives from a human donor in good health (CMV status not recorded). Some clones in this sample may be carry-over from other donors' samples. The specimen comprised cultured CD8+ T cells from PBMCs, sampled from culture after CMV antigen stimulation.

The CDR3, as DNA: TGTGCCAGCAGCCCCTCGAGGGCTAGCGGGAGCTACGAGCAGTACTTC. Its translation is CASSPSRASGSYEQYF. The V call is TRBV7-9, the J call TRBJ2-7; 10 bases align to TRBD2. This CDR3 is built from 16 residues. The germline gives CDR1 SEHNR, CDR2 FQNEAQ (reference sequence). The trim removed 5 bases at V and 3 bases at J, leaving 10 bases unmatched.